This is a list of T cell receptor beta chains from one sample in a study of tumor-infiltrating lymphocytes in oesophageal squamous cell carcinoma. A single record per CDR3 protein comes from TCRdb applying MiXCR to the PCR reads. The profile shows almost 20,000 distinct CDR3 sequences, 35% to 50% of them singletons. Sequenced sample: normal esophageal tissue next to the tumor. These receptors were obtained from a male donor with esophageal squamous cell carcinoma. Both conserved end residues are part of each CDR3. D genes are given only for firm matches. Not all rows give a size; the values are once, few, many and, for expanded clones, a class.

V gene	J gene	clone size	D gene	CDR3 DNA	CDR3 protein
TRBV5-6	TRBJ2-3	.	.	TGTGCCAGCAGCTTGTCCGTTGGTAGCGGCACAGATACGCAGTATTTT	CASSLSVGSGTDTQYF
TRBV6-2/TRBV6-3	TRBJ2-1	.	.	TGTGCCAGCAGTTACCAGGGCGTCGGGAACTACAATGAGCAGTTCTTC	CASSYQGVGNYNEQFF
TRBV6-4	TRBJ2-2	.	TRBD2	TGTGCCAGCAGTGACTCGATCGCGGGAGGGTCCGGGGAGCTGTTTTTT	CASSDSIAGGSGELFF
TRBV18	TRBJ2-1	.	TRBD2	TGTGCCAGCTCACCGACTAGCGGGAGGAATGAGCAGTTCTTC	CASSPTSGRNEQFF
TRBV18	TRBJ2-5	.	.	TGTGCCAGCTCAGGGGGAAGGAATAAGTACAATGAGCAGTACTTC	CASSGGRNKYNEQYF
TRBV7-9	TRBJ1-4	few	.	TGTGCCAGCAGCTTAAACACAAAGCTACAGGCGATCAATGAAAAGCTGTTTTTT	CASSLNTKLQAINEKLFF
TRBV6-1	TRBJ2-1	medium-sized	.	TGTGCCAGCAGCCTTGACTGGGGGTCAGGGCAGTTCTTC	CASSLDWGSGQFF
TRBV7-8	TRBJ2-1	many	TRBD2	TGTGCCAGCAGCTCGAGGCGGACTAGCGGTGAGCAGTTCTTC	CASSSRRTSGEQFF
TRBV30	TRBJ2-5	.	.	TGTGCCTCGGATTGGCCGCGAACAGATGGAGTAGAGACCCAGTACTTC	CASDWPRTDGVETQYF
TRBV2	TRBJ1-1	.	.	TGTGCCAGCAGGCAACGATGGGAACAGGGTGAGGAGAACACTGAAGCTTTCTTT	CASRQRWEQGEENTEAFF
TRBV10-1	TRBJ2-5	many	.	TGCGCCAGCAGTGACGAGGGCGGAGAGACCCAGTACTTC	CASSDEGGETQYF
TRBV19	TRBJ1-5	.	TRBD1	TGTGCCAGTGGACAGGGGGCCTACCAGCCCCAGCATTTT	CASGQGAYQPQHF
TRBV9	TRBJ2-7	.	TRBD1	TGTGCCAGCAGCGTAGGGGGGACAGGGCTTAACGAGCAGTACTTC	CASSVGGTGLNEQYF
TRBV7-3	TRBJ2-7	.	TRBD2	TGTGCCAGCAGCTTAGCCTACTCCGGGATAGCGGGAGTTGACCAGTACTTC	CASSLAYSGIAGVDQYF
TRBV6-9	TRBJ1-2	once	.	TGTGCCAGCAGTTCCCGGGAGGGCTATGGCTACACCTTC	CASSSREGYGYTF
TRBV7-9	TRBJ2-7	medium-sized	.	TGTGCCAGCAGTCCGCAGGGCCGTCGTCCCTACGAGCAGTACTTC	CASSPQGRRPYEQYF
TRBV20-1	TRBJ2-1	.	.	TGCAGTGCTAGAGGGGATGGGGGCCTTTATTATGAGCAGTTCTTC	CSARGDGGLYYEQFF
TRBV7-3	TRBJ2-5	.	.	TGTGCCAGCAGCTCGGGGGGCATTATCCACTTC	CASSSGGIIHF
TRBV7-3	TRBJ2-1	.	TRBD2	TGTGCCAGCAGCTTAAGTTTTTCTAGCGGCAATGAGCAGTTCTTC	CASSLSFSSGNEQFF
TRBV7-3	TRBJ2-1	.	.	TGTGCCAGCAGCGCCCCCGGGACGGGATACAATGAGCAGTTCTTC	CASSAPGTGYNEQFF
TRBV6-1	TRBJ1-5	.	.	TGTGCCAGCACGGTAGACAGCTCGGATCAGCCCCAGCATTTT	CASTVDSSDQPQHF
TRBV6-6	TRBJ2-7	.	.	TGTGCCAGCAGTTACTCGACGGTTCACTACGAGCAGTACTTC	CASSYSTVHYEQYF
TRBV14	TRBJ1-6	.	.	TGTGCCAGCAGCCAAGTCTTATCCCTGGGTCGGCTATACAATGAGCAGTACTTT	CASSQVLSLGRLYNEQYF